Each of the 27 T cell receptor beta chains below was sequenced from the same sample in a study of T cells in Graves' hyperthyroidism and ophthalmopathy. TCR beta CDR3 region amplification was performed from RNA transcripts. HTBI primers were the set used in a first-round RT-PCR of the TCR CDR3. TCRdb used MiXCR to reprocess the multiplex PCR reads, holding one entry per CDR3 protein. The repertoire includes around 440,000 distinct CDR3 sequences, approximately 14% of them detected once, and approximately 8% sits in the top ten. The sample taken for sequencing was blood. The receptors stem from a woman between 18 and 30 years old with Graves' hyperthyroidism.

J is TRBJ1-4 and V is TRBV12-5, with 7 bases matching TRBD1. The CDR3 covers 14 residues. The V and J ends lost 5 bases and 4 bases, in that order; junction bases with no gene match: 4. Germline loops: CDR1 LGHNT, CDR2 FRNRAP. The CDR3 region is CASGAGTDNEKLFF. CDR3 DNA sequence: TGTGCTAGTGGTGCCGGGACAGATAATGAAAAACTGTTTTTT. The full variable domain, with the rest looked up from reference TRBV12-5 and TRBJ1-4, is DARVTQTPRHKVTEMGQEVTMRCQPILGHNTVFWYRQTMMQGLELLAYFRNRAPLDDSGMPKDRFSAEMPDATLATLKIQPSEPRDSAVYFCASGAGTDNEKLFFGSGTQLSVL.

In this sample, this clonotype turned up many times. The chain is built from TRBV28 and TRBJ1-2, with D uncertain. Germline V gene sequence: CDR1 MDHEN, CDR2 SYDVKM. The CDR3 loop spans 13 amino acids. Trimming took 7 bases from V and 4 from J, leaving 13 bases between them. The CDR3 DNA follows: TGTGCCAGCACCAAAGGGCCGGGCTATGGCTACACCTTC. Translating it yields CASTKGPGYGYTF.

This clonotype was counted only a few times. The chain is built from TRBV12-3 or TRBV12-4 and TRBJ1-5, with D tentatively TRBD1 (6 bases). The germline V and J ends were trimmed by 6 bases and 0 bases, with 12 bases remaining between them. This CDR3 is 15 amino acids long. The CDR3 here is CASSPQGSSNQPQHF. DNA for the CDR3: TGTGCCAGCAGCCCACAGGGATCTAGCAATCAGCCCCAGCATTTT.

This clonotype was seen repeatedly, ten times or more. The V gene is TRBV6-5, the J gene TRBJ2-7, with D perhaps TRBD1 (6 bases). V lost 0 bases and J 3 bases, leaving 27 bases between the germline ends. The germline gives CDR1 MNHEY, CDR2 SVGAGI. The CDR3 runs to 20 residues. The CDR3 nucleotides are TGTGCCAGCAGTTACTCGAGCTCCCCGCCAGGGGATTTAACTGGCTACGAGCAGTACTTC. Protein sequence: CASSYSSSPPGDLTGYEQYF.

This clonotype has a count of ten or more. The chain employs TRBV2 and TRBJ2-7, with D possibly matching TRBD1 (5 bases). CDR1 SNHLY and CDR2 FYNNEI come from the germline V gene. CDR3 length: 14 residues. With 4 bases removed from V and 0 bases from J, the gap between germline ends came to 10 bases. CDR3 residues: CASSAHRSSYEQYF. For the CDR3, the DNA is TGTGCCAGCAGTGCTCACAGGAGCTCCTACGAGCAGTACTTC.

Ten or more counts support this clonotype. V and J are TRBV27 and TRBJ2-3; no clear D gene. V lost 4 bases and J lost 0, with 14 bases in between. The CDR3 contains 16 residues. Looked up from germline, CDR1 is MNHEY and CDR2 is SMNVEV (reference sequence). In DNA, the CDR3 is TGTGCCAGCAGTTCGCGGCGCCCCTCGAGCACAGATACGCAGTATTTT. Translating gives CASSSRRPSSTDTQYF.

This clonotype has only a few counts. This chain uses TRBV4-2 with TRBJ2-3; the match to TRBD2 covers 9 bases. V dropped 6 bases and J dropped 3; count of bases not matched to a gene: 4. This CDR3 is 14 amino acids long. Germline CDR1 is LGHNA and CDR2 is YNFKEQ. CDR3 sequence reads: CASRKTSGTDTQYF. The CDR3 region has the DNA TGTGCCAGCAGGAAGACTAGCGGAACAGATACGCAGTATTTT.

Ten or more counts support this clonotype. This chain links TRBV7-6 with TRBJ2-1, with D uncertain. V gave up 1 base and J gave up 4 bases, with 11 bases separating them. CDR1 and CDR2 (germline): SGHVS, FNYEAQ. CDR3 length: 15 residues. CDR3 sequence reads: CASSLEGFPYNEQFF. CDR3 sequence (DNA): TGTGCCAGCAGCTTAGAAGGTTTCCCTTACAATGAGCAGTTCTTC.

This clonotype was counted at least ten times. This chain joins TRBV5-1 and TRBJ1-2; TRBD1 matches 8 bases. The CDR3 is 14 amino acids. CDR1 is SGHRS, CDR2 YFSETQ, per germline. The V and J ends lost 4 bases and 5 bases, in that order; junction bases with no gene match: 7. The DNA of the CDR3 is TGCGCCAGCAGCCAAGGAGACAGGGGATATGGCTACACCTTC. It encodes CASSQGDRGYGYTF.

The sample holds many counts of this clonotype. This chain joins TRBV7-9 and TRBJ2-7, with D unclear. V was shortened by 8 bases and J by 4 bases, with 12 bases between the two germline ends. The CDR3 has 12 amino acids. Germline assignment: CDR1 SEHNR and CDR2 FQNEAQ (reference sequence). CDR3 protein: CASLGPNYEQYF. The CDR3 DNA reads TGTGCCAGCCTTGGCCCCAATTACGAGCAGTACTTC.

This clonotype was seen at least ten times. The rearrangement joins TRBV27 to TRBJ1-2; 9 bases line up with TRBD1. The germline V gene encodes CDR1 MNHEY and CDR2 SMNVEV (reference sequence). CDR3 length equals 13 residues. V was pared by 4 bases and J by 7 bases, with 4 bases of the junction left unmatched. DNA of the CDR3: TGTGCCAGCAGTTCAGACAGGGGGTCTGGCTACACCTTC. It is translated as CASSSDRGSGYTF.

The DNA for the CDR3 is TGTGCCAGCAGCTTATCCAGCTATGGCTACACCTTC. This gives the protein CASSLSSYGYTF. V gene TRBV7-9 combines with J gene TRBJ1-2; the D is unclear. CDR1 is SEHNR, CDR2 FQNEAQ, per germline (reference sequence). This CDR3 comprises 12 residues. The ends were cut back, 2 bases at V and 4 bases at J, with 5 bases in the middle.

The V call is TRBV29-1, the J call TRBJ1-2, with D perhaps TRBD1 (5 bases). This CDR3 is 14 amino acids long. Germline assignment: CDR1 SQVTM and CDR2 ANQGSEA. V was pared by 8 bases and J by 4 bases, with 20 bases between. The CDR3, as DNA: TGCAGCACTCGTCTAGAGGGGCGCGGCTATGGCTACACCTTC. As protein: CSTRLEGRGYGYTF.

In this sample, this clonotype turned up many times. The chain uses TRBV6-1 and TRBJ2-7; D unresolved. The length of the CDR3 is 13 residues. Trimming shortened V by 4 bases and J by 0 bases, and 7 bases separated the two germline ends. Germline values: CDR1 MNHNS, CDR2 SASEGT. CDR3 region: CASSAEISYEQYF. The CDR3 DNA sequence: TGTGCCAGCAGTGCGGAGATCTCCTACGAGCAGTACTTC.

This clonotype was recorded many times. CDR3 bases: TGCGCCAGCAGCCCAGGCGGAGCGTCGATAGTTGAGCAGTTCTTC. Translated: CASSPGGASIVEQFF. The chain is built from TRBV5-1 and TRBJ2-1; D call uncertain. Germline CDR1 reads SGHRS; CDR2 reads YFSETQ. The V end was cut by 4 bases, the J end by 9 bases, with 20 bases between. This CDR3 spans 15 amino acids.

This clonotype was counted at least ten times. J is TRBJ2-1 and V is TRBV12-3 or TRBV12-4; the D gene is possibly TRBD1 (6 bases). The CDR3 is 14 residues long. The germline V and J ends were trimmed by 5 bases and 4 bases, with 12 bases remaining between them. CDR3 in DNA: TGTGCCAGCAGTCCCGCCGACAGGTACAATGAGCAGTTCTTC. Residues: CASSPADRYNEQFF.

The V gene is TRBV20-1, the J gene TRBJ2-2, with 9 bases lining up with TRBD2. The CDR3 runs 15 residues. V shed 2 bases, J shed 1 base, and the junction held 2 bases outside the gene matches. Per the germline V gene, CDR1 is DFQATT and CDR2 is SNEGSKA (reference sequence). DNA for the CDR3: TGCAGTGCTAGAAGGACTAGCGAGAACACCGGGGAGCTGTTTTTT. Translating gives CSARRTSENTGELFF.

This clonotype has only a few counts. A read error may be the cause here, since a much bigger clone is one base away. The chain employs TRBV12-3 or TRBV12-4 and TRBJ2-3; 7 nucleotides match TRBD2. The CDR3 contains 16 residues. V lost 5 bases to trimming and J lost 2 bases; unmatched junction nucleotides: 10. CDR3 nucleotide sequence: TGTGCCAGCAGTCCTGGACCAGCGGGGTTCACAGATACGCAGTATTTT. It encodes CASSPGPAGFTDTQYF.

The table lists this clonotype with a few counts. The gene calls are TRBV27 and TRBJ1-1; D not resolved. V lost 3 bases, J lost 8 bases, and 7 bases lay in between. In germline, CDR1 is MNHEY, CDR2 SMNVEV (reference sequence). The CDR3 extends over 11 amino acids. DNA for the CDR3: TGTGCCAGCAGTTTCGATTGGGAAGCTTTCTTT. As protein: CASSFDWEAFF.

The CDR3: CSATGGKEYGYTF. The CDR3 DNA reads TGCAGTGCTACAGGGGGCAAGGAATATGGCTACACCTTC. This sequence joins TRBV20-1 and TRBJ1-2; 8 positions agree with TRBD1. Germline CDR1 DFQATT, CDR2 SNEGSKA (reference sequence). V lost 4 bases and J lost 5; bases outside the gene matches: 6. This CDR3 comprises 13 residues.

This clonotype has just a few counts. The CDR3 sequence is CSAQDREISYTF. CDR3 sequence (DNA): TGCAGTGCTCAAGACAGGGAGATCAGCTACACCTTC. V gene TRBV20-1 combines with J gene TRBJ1-2; 7 bases line up with TRBD1. In germline, CDR1 is DFQATT, CDR2 SNEGSKA (reference sequence). V was clipped by 5 bases and J by 9 bases; unmatched bases: 9. CDR3 length: 12 amino acids.

This clonotype has a count of ten or more. V and J are TRBV11-2 and TRBJ1-6; TRBD1 might be the D (5 bases). V was clipped by 10 bases and J by 10 bases, with 20 bases between them. CDR1 SGHAT and CDR2 FQNNGV come from the germline V gene. There are 14 residues in the CDR3. The CDR3 here is CATARGGDGSPLHF. For the CDR3, the DNA is TGTGCCACCGCCCGGGGGGGGGATGGCTCACCCCTCCACTTT.

The chain combines TRBV4-2 with TRBJ1-1, with D possibly matching TRBD1 (6 bases). The CDR3 is 15 amino acids. Trimming stripped 0 bases from V and 4 bases from J, with 12 bases between. Per the germline V gene, CDR1 is LGHNA and CDR2 is YNFKEQ. CDR3 in DNA: TGTGCCAGCAGCCAAGATGGCGGGGGGGCCACTGAAGCTTTCTTT. It encodes CASSQDGGGATEAFF.

This clonotype was seen repeatedly, ten times or more. J is TRBJ1-5 and V is TRBV4-1; tentatively, D is TRBD1 (6 bases). In germline, CDR1 is MGHRA, CDR2 YSYEKL. The length of the CDR3 is 15 residues. V dropped 0 bases and J dropped 3 bases, with 9 bases sitting between them. The CDR3 protein is CASSQETGYNQPQHF. As DNA, the CDR3 is TGCGCCAGCAGCCAAGAAACAGGGTACAATCAGCCCCAGCATTTT.

This clonotype was observed at least ten times. The V and J genes are TRBV7-2 and TRBJ2-7; 9 bases fit TRBD2. J gave up 7 bases and V 1 base, and 11 bases lay outside the gene matches. Germline V gene sequence: CDR1 SGHTA, CDR2 FQGNSA. The CDR3 is 16 residues long. The CDR3 DNA follows: TGTGCCAGCAGCTTAGTCCAGCGGGGGGCCCCAGGGGAGCAGTACTTC. The encoded protein is CASSLVQRGAPGEQYF.

This clonotype has just a few counts. This may be a read error, as it is one base from a much larger clone. This chain uses TRBV3-1 with TRBJ2-1; 10 positions match TRBD1. The CDR3 runs 15 residues. CDR1 is LGHDT and CDR2 is YNNKEL in the germline V gene (reference sequence). Here the CDR3 reads CASSQGDRGYNEQLF. The DNA of the CDR3 is TGTGCCAGCAGCCAAGGGGACAGGGGCTACAATGAGCAGCTCTTC.

This clonotype occurred many times. The rearrangement links TRBV2 to TRBJ2-1, with D perhaps matching TRBD2 (5 bases). This CDR3 region has 15 residues. V dropped 4 bases and J dropped 4 bases, with 14 bases sitting between them. Looked up from germline, CDR1 is SNHLY and CDR2 is FYNNEI. The CDR3 sequence is CASSGALVRYNEQFF. The DNA for the CDR3 is TGTGCCAGCAGTGGGGCACTAGTCAGATACAATGAGCAGTTCTTC. Using reference TRBV2 and TRBJ2-1 for the parts outside the CDR3, the full variable domain is EPEVTQTPSHQVTQMGQEVILRCVPISNHLYFYWYRQILGQKVEFLVSFYNNEISEKSEIFDDQFSVERPDGSNFTLKIRSTKLEDSAMYFCASSGALVRYNEQFFGPGTRLTVL.